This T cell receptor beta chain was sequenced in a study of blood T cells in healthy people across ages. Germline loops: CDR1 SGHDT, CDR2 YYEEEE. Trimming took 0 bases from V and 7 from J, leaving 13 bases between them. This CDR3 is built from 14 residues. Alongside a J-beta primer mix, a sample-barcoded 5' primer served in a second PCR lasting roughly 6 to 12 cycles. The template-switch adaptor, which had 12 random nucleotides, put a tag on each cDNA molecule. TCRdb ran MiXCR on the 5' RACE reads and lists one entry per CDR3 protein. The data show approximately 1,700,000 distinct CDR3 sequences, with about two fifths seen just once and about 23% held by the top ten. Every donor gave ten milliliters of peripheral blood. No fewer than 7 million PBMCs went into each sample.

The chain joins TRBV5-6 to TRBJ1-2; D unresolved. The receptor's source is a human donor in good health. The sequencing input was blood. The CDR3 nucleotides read TGTGCCAGCAGCTTGGAATATCGCCTTGGTGGCTACACCTTC. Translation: CASSLEYRLGGYTF.